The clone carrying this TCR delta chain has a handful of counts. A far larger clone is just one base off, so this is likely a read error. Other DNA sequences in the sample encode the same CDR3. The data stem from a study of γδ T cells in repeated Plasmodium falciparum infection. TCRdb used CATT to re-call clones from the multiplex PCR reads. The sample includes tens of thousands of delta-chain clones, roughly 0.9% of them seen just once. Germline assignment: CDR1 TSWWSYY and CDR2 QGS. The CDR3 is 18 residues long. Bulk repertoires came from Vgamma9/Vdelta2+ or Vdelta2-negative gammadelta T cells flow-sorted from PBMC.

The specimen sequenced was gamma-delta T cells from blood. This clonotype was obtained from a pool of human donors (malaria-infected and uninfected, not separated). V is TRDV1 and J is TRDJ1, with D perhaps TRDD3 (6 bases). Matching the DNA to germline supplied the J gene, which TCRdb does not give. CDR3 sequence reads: CALGEGGGFGIYTDKLIF. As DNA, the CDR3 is TGCGCTCTTGGCGAGGGGGGGGGTTTCGGGATATACACCGATAAACTCATCTTT.